A single sample is the source of the 17 T cell receptor beta chains below, sequenced in a study of blood T cell repertoires in COVID-19. The data were produced by immunoSEQ multiplex PCR, yet TCRdb's version contains in-frame clones alone and is incomplete. The sample includes 150,000 to 200,000 clones, 75% to 90% of them seen just once. The specimen sequenced was peripheral blood. The receptors originated from a human donor with acute or convalescent COVID-19. The donor label of this sample is uncertain.

V gene TRBV13 combines with J gene TRBJ2-7; D call uncertain. V gave up 2 bases and J gave up 2 bases, with 13 bases separating them. Germline V gene data show CDR1 as PRHDT and CDR2 as FYEKMQ (reference sequence). CDR3 length: 15 residues. Written as DNA, the CDR3 is TGTGCCAGCAGCTTATACCGGGTCTCCCCCTACGAGCAGTACTTC. Translated, it gives CASSLYRVSPYEQYF.

This clone showed up just a few times. The chain uses TRBV10-3 and TRBJ1-1, with D possibly TRBD1 on 5 matching bases. From germline, CDR1 is ENHRY and CDR2 SYGVKD. V lost 11 bases, J lost 10 bases, and 20 bases lay in between. The CDR3 has 12 residues. The CDR3, as DNA: TGTGCCTGCAGGGCGGGGCAGGGTCGAGCTTTCTTT. Protein sequence: CACRAGQGRAFF.

The chain combines TRBV5-1 with TRBJ1-2, with D perhaps matching TRBD1 (6 bases). V shed 4 bases and J shed 5 bases, with 12 bases lying between them. The CDR3 covers 13 residues. CDR1 SGHRS and CDR2 YFSETQ come from the germline V gene. The CDR3 region has the DNA TGCGCCAGCAGCCCCAGGGGACCATATGGCTACACCTTC. Encoded protein: CASSPRGPYGYTF.

The chain recombines TRBV2 with TRBJ2-7, with TRBD1 matching 9 bases. CDR3 length: 15 amino acids. Germline V lookup: CDR1 SNHLY, CDR2 FYNNEI. The V gene end was trimmed by 3 bases and the J gene end by 2 bases; junction bases not matched to a gene: 5. The CDR3 spells CASSEDRGQTYEQYF. In DNA, the CDR3 is TGTGCCAGCAGTGAGGACAGGGGACAAACCTACGAGCAGTACTTC. Variable domain in full (rest from reference TRBV2 and TRBJ2-7): EPEVTQTPSHQVTQMGQEVILRCVPISNHLYFYWYRQILGQKVEFLVSFYNNEISEKSEIFDDQFSVERPDGSNFTLKIRSTKLEDSAMYFCASSEDRGQTYEQYFGPGTRLTVT.

The rearrangement uses TRBV30 and TRBJ2-3; D unclear. The CDR3 sequence is 11 residues long. V was cut by 3 bases and J by 7 bases, with 8 bases left in between. From germline, CDR1 is GTSNPN and CDR2 SVGIG (reference sequence). CDR3 sequence (DNA): TGTGCCTGGAGCCTTACTAATACGCAGTATTTT. It yields the protein CAWSLTNTQYF.

The gene calls are TRBV18 and TRBJ1-6; 7 bases are a match to TRBD1. Germline values: CDR1 KGHSH, CDR2 LQKENI. The CDR3 spans 14 residues. The trim removed 6 bases at V and 4 bases at J, leaving 3 bases unmatched. The CDR3 loop is CASSPTGYNSPLHF. DNA of the CDR3: TGTGCCAGCTCCCCGACAGGGTATAATTCACCCCTCCACTTT.

The chain carries TRBV6-1 and TRBJ1-2; D ambiguous. This CDR3 has 16 amino acids. Per the germline V gene, CDR1 is MNHNS and CDR2 is SASEGT. The germline V and J ends were trimmed by 4 bases and 1 base, with 16 bases remaining between them. CDR3 amino acids: CASSGGFVGVNYGYTF. CDR3 coding DNA: TGTGCCAGCAGTGGAGGTTTCGTCGGGGTTAACTATGGCTACACCTTC.

CDR3 in amino acids: CASSMGQFEAFF. The CDR3 coding sequence is TGTGCCAGTAGTATGGGACAGTTTGAAGCTTTCTTT. The V gene is TRBV19, the J gene TRBJ1-1; 7 positions match TRBD1. Trimming took 3 bases from V and 7 from J; bases not matched to a gene: 2. This CDR3 has 12 residues. Per germline, CDR1 LNHDA and CDR2 SQIVND (reference sequence).

The chain recombines TRBV11-2 with TRBJ1-1, with D possibly matching TRBD1 (6 bases). CDR1 is SGHAT, CDR2 FQNNGV, per germline. There are 18 residues in the CDR3. V was clipped by 5 bases and J by 1 base, with 23 bases between them. Here the CDR3 reads CASSRSSSAGQTNTEAFF. Here the CDR3 DNA reads TGTGCCAGCAGCCGTTCCAGTAGCGCCGGACAGACGAACACTGAAGCTTTCTTT.

This sequence joins TRBV28 and TRBJ2-1; the D gene is possibly TRBD2 (5 bases). The CDR3 spans 15 residues. Germline V gives CDR1 MDHEN, CDR2 SYDVKM. Trimming took 5 bases from V and 9 from J, leaving 20 bases between them. CDR3 region: CASSPNRNVRGEQFF. DNA for the CDR3: TGTGCCAGCAGTCCCAATCGTAACGTCCGGGGTGAGCAGTTCTTC.

The count of this clone is one. The V and J genes are TRBV11-2 and TRBJ2-2; 12 nucleotides match TRBD1. Germline loops: CDR1 SGHAT, CDR2 FQNNGV. Trimming cost V 6 bases and J 7 bases; bases outside gene matches: 9. CDR3 length: 16 amino acids. CDR3 protein: CASRPGQGAVVGELFF. In DNA form, the CDR3 reads TGTGCCAGCAGGCCGGGACAGGGGGCGGTGGTCGGGGAGCTGTTTTTT.

This sequence joins TRBV6-1 and TRBJ2-5, with 8 bases aligning to TRBD2. This CDR3 spans 17 amino acids. V lost 1 base, J lost 2 bases, and 9 bases stayed unmatched. Germline CDR1 and CDR2: MNHNS and SASEGT. CDR3 in amino acids: CASSEGPFGGGQETQYF. CDR3 DNA sequence: TGTGCCAGCAGTGAAGGACCCTTCGGGGGGGGACAAGAGACCCAGTACTTC.

This chain joins TRBV10-1 and TRBJ2-1, with 11 bases fitting TRBD2. The CDR3 runs 16 residues. Germline loops: CDR1 WNHNN, CDR2 SYGVQD (reference sequence). J was trimmed by 7 bases and V by 2 bases; bases with no gene match: 7. CDR3 residues: CASSERIAGGPNEQFF. The CDR3 DNA reads as TGCGCCAGCAGTGAGAGAATAGCGGGGGGGCCTAATGAGCAGTTCTTC.

The V call is TRBV7-2, the J call TRBJ1-1; 8 bases align to TRBD1. Germline loops: CDR1 SGHTA, CDR2 FQGNSA. The CDR3 consists of 15 residues. V shed 4 bases, J shed 1 base, and the junction held 5 bases outside the gene matches. DNA of the CDR3: TGTGCCAGCAGCTCCGAGGACAGGGCGAACACTGAAGCTTTCTTT. Residues: CASSSEDRANTEAFF.

V gene TRBV7-3 combines with J gene TRBJ2-7, with 11 bases matching TRBD1. The CDR3 contains 16 residues. Germline V gene sequence: CDR1 SGHTA, CDR2 FQGTGA. V dropped 4 bases and J dropped 7; count of bases not matched to a gene: 12. Written as DNA, the CDR3 is TGTGCCAGCAGCTCTCGCCCGGGACAGGGGGGGATGGAGCAGTACTTC. Its translation: CASSSRPGQGGMEQYF. The whole variable domain, remainder taken from reference TRBV7-3 and TRBJ2-7, is GAGVSQTPSNKVTEKGKYVELRCDPISGHTALYWYRQSLGQGPEFLIYFQGTGAADDSGLPNDRFFAVRPEGSVSTLKIQRTERGDSAVYLCASSSRPGQGGMEQYFGPGTRLTVT.

The chain couples TRBV18 to TRBJ1-4, with D possibly being TRBD1 (6 bases). Trimming took off 8 bases at V and 7 bases at J, with 14 bases between the two ends. CDR1 is KGHSH, CDR2 LQKENI, per germline. The CDR3 has 13 amino acids. CDR3 bases: TGTGCCAGCCACACGCAGGGGCGTGAAAAACTGTTTTTT. It is translated as CASHTQGREKLFF.

The table lists this clone with a count of one. The V and J genes are TRBV7-2 and TRBJ2-2, with TRBD1 as a possible D gene (6 bases). Germline lookup yields CDR1 SGHTA and CDR2 FQGNSA. Trimming stripped 5 bases from V and 5 bases from J, with 18 bases between. This CDR3 is built from 16 residues. The CDR3 DNA reads as TGTGCCAGCAGCCTTAGATCTCTGAGGGGGACCGGGGAGCTGTTTTTT. Its protein is CASSLRSLRGTGELFF.